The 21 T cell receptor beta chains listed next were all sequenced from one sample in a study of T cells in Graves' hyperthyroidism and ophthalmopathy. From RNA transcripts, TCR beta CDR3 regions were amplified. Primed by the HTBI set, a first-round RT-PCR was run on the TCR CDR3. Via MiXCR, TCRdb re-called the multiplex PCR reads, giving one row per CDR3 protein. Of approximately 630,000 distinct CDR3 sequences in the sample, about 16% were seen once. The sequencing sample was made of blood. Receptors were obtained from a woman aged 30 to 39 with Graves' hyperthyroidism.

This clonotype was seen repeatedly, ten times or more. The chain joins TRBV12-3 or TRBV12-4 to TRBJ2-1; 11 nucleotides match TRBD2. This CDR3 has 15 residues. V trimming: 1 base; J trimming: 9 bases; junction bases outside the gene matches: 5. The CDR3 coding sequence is TGTGCCAGCAGTTTAGTCGTACTAGCGGGAGTTGAGCAGTTCTTC. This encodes CASSLVVLAGVEQFF.

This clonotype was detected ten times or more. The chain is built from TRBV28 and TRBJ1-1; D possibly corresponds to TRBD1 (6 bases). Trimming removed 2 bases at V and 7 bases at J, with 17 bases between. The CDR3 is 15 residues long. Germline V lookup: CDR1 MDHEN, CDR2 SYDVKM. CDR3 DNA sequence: TGTGCCAGCAGTTTAATGGGGGGCGCATTTGATGAAGCTTTCTTT. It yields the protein CASSLMGGAFDEAFF.

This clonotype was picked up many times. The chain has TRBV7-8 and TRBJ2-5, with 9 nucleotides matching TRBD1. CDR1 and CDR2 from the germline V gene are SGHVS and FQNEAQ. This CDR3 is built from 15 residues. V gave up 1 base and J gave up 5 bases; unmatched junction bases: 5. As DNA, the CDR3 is TGTGCCAGCAGCTTAGACAGGGGGCAGTGGGAGACCCAGTACTTC. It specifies CASSLDRGQWETQYF. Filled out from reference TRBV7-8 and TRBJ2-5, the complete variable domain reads GAGVSQSPRYKVAKRGQDVALRCDPISGHVSLFWYQQALGQGPEFLTYFQNEAQLDKSGLPSDRFFAERPEGSVSTLKIQRTQQEDSAVYLCASSLDRGQWETQYFGPGTRLLVL.

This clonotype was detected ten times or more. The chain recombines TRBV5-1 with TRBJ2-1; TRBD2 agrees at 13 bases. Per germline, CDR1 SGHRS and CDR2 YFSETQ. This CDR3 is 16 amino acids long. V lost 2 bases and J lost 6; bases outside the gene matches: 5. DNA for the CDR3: TGCGCCAGCAGCTTAGGACTAGCGGGAGTTGGCAATGAGCAGTTCTTC. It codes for CASSLGLAGVGNEQFF.

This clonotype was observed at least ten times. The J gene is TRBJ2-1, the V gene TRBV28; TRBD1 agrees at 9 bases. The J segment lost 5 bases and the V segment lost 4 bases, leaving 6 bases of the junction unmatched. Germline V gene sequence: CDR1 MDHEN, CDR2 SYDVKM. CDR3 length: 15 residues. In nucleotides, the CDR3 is TGTGCCAGCAGTTCCTCCGGGACAGGGAACAATGAGCAGTTCTTC. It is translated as CASSSSGTGNNEQFF.

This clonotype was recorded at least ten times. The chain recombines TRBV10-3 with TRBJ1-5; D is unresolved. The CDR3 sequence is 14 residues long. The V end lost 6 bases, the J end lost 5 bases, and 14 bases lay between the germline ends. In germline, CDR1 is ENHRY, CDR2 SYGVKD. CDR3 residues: CAISAYGRDQPQHF. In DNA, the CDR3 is TGTGCCATCAGCGCTTACGGGAGGGATCAGCCCCAGCATTTT.

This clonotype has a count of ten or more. CDR3 loop: CASSQDLTDTQYF. The DNA for the CDR3 is TGTGCCAGCAGCCAGGACCTCACAGATACGCAGTATTTT. This chain uses TRBV14 with TRBJ2-3; D not certain. Germline V CDR1 and CDR2: SGHDN, FVKESK. Trimming took off 3 bases at V and 2 bases at J, with 6 bases between the two ends. This CDR3 has 13 residues.

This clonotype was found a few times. The CDR3 is CASSEEQLNLNQPQHF. CDR3 sequence (DNA): TGTGCCAGCAGTGAAGAGCAACTCAACCTTAATCAGCCCCAGCATTTT. The genes are TRBV2 and TRBJ1-5; D not certain. This CDR3 spans 16 amino acids. Germline V gene sequence: CDR1 SNHLY, CDR2 FYNNEI. Trimming took 1 base from V and 4 from J, leaving 14 bases between them.

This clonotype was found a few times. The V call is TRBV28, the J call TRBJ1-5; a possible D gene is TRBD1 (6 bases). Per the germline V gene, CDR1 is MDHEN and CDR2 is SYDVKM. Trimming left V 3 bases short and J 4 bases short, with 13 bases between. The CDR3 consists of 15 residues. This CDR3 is CASSFTGLGNQPQHF. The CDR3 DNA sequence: TGTGCCAGCAGTTTCACAGGGCTGGGAAATCAGCCCCAGCATTTT.

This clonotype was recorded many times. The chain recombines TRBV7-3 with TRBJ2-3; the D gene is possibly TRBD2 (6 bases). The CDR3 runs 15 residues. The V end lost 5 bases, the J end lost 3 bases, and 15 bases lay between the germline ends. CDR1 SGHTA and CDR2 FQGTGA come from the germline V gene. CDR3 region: CASSRGASETDTQYF. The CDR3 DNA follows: TGTGCCAGCAGCCGCGGGGCTAGCGAGACAGATACGCAGTATTTT.

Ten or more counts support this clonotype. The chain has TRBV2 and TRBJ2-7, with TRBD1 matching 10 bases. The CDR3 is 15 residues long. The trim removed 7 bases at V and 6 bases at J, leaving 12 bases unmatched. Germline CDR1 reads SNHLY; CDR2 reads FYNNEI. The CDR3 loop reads CASIPPGQGKGEQYF. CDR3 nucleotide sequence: TGTGCCAGCATCCCACCGGGACAGGGGAAGGGCGAGCAGTACTTC.

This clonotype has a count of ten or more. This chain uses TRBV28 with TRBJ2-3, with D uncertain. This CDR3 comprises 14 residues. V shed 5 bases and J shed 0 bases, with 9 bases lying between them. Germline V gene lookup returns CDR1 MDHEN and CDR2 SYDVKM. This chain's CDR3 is CASSGAYSTDTQYF. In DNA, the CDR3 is TGTGCCAGCAGTGGCGCTTATAGCACAGATACGCAGTATTTT.

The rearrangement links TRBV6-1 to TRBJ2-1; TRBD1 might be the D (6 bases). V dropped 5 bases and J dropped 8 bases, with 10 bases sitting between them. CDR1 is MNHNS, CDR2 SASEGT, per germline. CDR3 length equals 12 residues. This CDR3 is CASSQQGDEQFF. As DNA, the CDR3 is TGTGCCAGCAGTCAACAGGGAGATGAGCAGTTCTTC.

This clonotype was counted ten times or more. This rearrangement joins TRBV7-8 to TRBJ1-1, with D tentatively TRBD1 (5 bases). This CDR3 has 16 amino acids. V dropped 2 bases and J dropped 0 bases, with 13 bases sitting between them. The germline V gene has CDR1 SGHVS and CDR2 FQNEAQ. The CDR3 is CASSLIQGDMNTEAFF. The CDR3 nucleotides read TGTGCCAGCAGCTTAATCCAGGGAGACATGAACACTGAAGCTTTCTTT.

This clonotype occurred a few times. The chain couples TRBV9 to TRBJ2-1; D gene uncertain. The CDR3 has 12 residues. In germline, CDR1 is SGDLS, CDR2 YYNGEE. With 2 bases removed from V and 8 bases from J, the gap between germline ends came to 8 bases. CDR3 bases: TGTGCCAGCAGCGTCTCCCCGGATGAGCAGTTCTTC. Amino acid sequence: CASSVSPDEQFF.

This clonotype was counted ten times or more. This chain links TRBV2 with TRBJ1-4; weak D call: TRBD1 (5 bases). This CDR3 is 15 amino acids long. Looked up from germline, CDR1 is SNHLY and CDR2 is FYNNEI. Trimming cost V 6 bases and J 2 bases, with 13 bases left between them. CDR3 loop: CASSKDSFTNEKLFF. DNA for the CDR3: TGTGCCAGCAGCAAAGACAGCTTCACTAATGAAAAACTGTTTTTT. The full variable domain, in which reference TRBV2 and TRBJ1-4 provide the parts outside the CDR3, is EPEVTQTPSHQVTQMGQEVILRCVPISNHLYFYWYRQILGQKVEFLVSFYNNEISEKSEIFDDQFSVERPDGSNFTLKIRSTKLEDSAMYFCASSKDSFTNEKLFFGSGTQLSVL.

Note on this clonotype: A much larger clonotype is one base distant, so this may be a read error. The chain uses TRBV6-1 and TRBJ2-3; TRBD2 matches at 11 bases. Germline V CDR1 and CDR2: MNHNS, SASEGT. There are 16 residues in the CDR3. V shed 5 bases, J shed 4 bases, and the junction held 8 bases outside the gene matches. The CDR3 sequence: CASSPRVAGGADTQYF. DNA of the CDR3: TGTGCCAGCAGTCCCCGGGTAGCGGGAGGGGCAGATACGCAGTATTTT.

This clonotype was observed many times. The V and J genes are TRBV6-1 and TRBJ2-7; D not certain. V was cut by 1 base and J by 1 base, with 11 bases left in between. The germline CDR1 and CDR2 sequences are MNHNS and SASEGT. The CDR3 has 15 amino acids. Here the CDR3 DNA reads TGTGCCAGCAGTGAAGAGGACCTAGTATCCTACGAGCAGTACTTC. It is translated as CASSEEDLVSYEQYF.

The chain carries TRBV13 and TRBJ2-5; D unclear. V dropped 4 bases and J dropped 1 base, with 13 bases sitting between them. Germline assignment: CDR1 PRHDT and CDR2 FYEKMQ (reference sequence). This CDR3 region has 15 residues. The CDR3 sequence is CASSSYTGIQETQYF. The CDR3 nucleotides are TGTGCCAGCAGCTCCTACACGGGTATCCAAGAGACCCAGTACTTC.

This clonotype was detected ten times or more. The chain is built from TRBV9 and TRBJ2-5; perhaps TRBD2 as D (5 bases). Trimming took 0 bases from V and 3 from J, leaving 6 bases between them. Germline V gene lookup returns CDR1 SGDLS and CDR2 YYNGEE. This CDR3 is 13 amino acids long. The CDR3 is CASSVGAEETQYF. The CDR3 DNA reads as TGTGCCAGCAGCGTAGGAGCGGAAGAGACCCAGTACTTC.

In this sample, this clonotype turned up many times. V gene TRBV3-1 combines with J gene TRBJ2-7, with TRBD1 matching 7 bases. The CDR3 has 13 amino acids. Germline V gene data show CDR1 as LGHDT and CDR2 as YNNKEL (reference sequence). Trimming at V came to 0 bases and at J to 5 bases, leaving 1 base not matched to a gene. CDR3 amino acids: CASSQDRGNEQYF. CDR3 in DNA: TGTGCCAGCAGCCAAGACAGGGGGAACGAGCAGTACTTC.